The following is a TCR beta chain sequence with its context. The assay was immunoSEQ multiplex PCR, and TCRdb's table has in-frame clones only and misses some. The table includes 70,000 to 85,000 clones, around four fifths detected once. The CDR3 sequence is 15 residues long. The germline gives CDR1 SGHTA, CDR2 FQGNSA. Trimming at V came to 5 bases and at J to 0 bases, leaving 2 bases not matched to a gene. The data are from a study of blood T cell repertoires in COVID-19. The specimen sequenced was peripheral blood. The genes are TRBV7-2 and TRBJ2-1; TRBD1 matches at 9 bases. The TCR was taken from a man older than 75 with active or convalescent COVID-19. The CDR3 region is CASSLQGASYNEQFF. CDR3 coding DNA: TGTGCCAGCAGCCTACAGGGGGCCTCCTACAATGAGCAGTTCTTC.